This T cell receptor beta chain appears in the sequencing data of a study of shared clonotypes between healthy human individuals. Deep-level settings were used for running the assay. Each subset's genomic DNA was shared equally among a number of immunoSEQ plates. The repertoire was sequenced with immunoSEQ multiplex PCR; TCRdb's copy has only in-frame clones and lacks some. This sample yields 2 million to 2.5 million clones, of which 85% to 95% are seen a single time; about 0.39% belongs to the top ten. J lost 0 bases, V lost 5 bases, and 4 bases had no gene match. Germline-derived CDR1 and CDR2 are SGHTA and FQGNSA. The CDR3 spans 17 residues. A remark on this clone: No antigen is known for it.

General study findings and limits: Of the naive CD4 clonotypes, roughly 5.2% were shared across a handful of donors.

Sequencing was carried out using naive CD4+ T cells from PBMCs. Subset in this sample: CD45RA+ positively selected. This clonotype was obtained from a man in his late teens or twenties in good health. Some clones in this sample may be carry-over from other donors' samples. The V call is TRBV7-2, the J call TRBJ2-1; 13 bases are a match to TRBD2. CDR3 region: CASSIRTSGSSYNEQFF. Written as DNA, the CDR3 is TGTGCCAGCAGCATAAGGACTAGCGGGAGCTCCTACAATGAGCAGTTCTTC.